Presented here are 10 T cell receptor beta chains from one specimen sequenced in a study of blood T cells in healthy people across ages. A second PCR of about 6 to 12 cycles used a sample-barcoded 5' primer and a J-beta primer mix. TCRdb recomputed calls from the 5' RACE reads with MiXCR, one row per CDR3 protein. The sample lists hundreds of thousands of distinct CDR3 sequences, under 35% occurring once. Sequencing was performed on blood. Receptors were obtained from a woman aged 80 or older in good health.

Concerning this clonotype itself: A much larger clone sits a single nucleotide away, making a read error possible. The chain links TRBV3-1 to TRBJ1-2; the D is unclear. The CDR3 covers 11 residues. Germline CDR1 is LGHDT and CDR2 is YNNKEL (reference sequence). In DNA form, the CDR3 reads TGTGCCAGCAGCCAAGCAGGAAGCTACGCCTTC. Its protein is CASSQAGSYAF.

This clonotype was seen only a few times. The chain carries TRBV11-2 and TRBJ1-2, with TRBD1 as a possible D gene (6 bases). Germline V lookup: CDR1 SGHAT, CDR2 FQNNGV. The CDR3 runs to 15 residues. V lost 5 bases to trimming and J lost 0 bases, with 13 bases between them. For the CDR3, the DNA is TGTGCCAGCAGCCGGACAGACTCCCCTAACTATGGCTACACCTTC. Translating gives CASSRTDSPNYGYTF.

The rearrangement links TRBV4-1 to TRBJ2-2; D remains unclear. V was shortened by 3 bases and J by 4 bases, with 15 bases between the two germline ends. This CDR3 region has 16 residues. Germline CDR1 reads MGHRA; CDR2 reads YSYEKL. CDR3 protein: CASSHQIFSTTGELFF. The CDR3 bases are TGCGCCAGCAGCCATCAAATCTTTTCTACCACCGGGGAGCTGTTTTTT.

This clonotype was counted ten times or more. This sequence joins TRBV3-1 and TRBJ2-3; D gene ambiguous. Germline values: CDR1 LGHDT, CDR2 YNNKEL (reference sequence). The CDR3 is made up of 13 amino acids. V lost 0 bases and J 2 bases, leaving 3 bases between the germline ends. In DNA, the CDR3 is TGTGCCAGCAGCCAAGATCACACAGATACGCAGTATTTT. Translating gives CASSQDHTDTQYF.

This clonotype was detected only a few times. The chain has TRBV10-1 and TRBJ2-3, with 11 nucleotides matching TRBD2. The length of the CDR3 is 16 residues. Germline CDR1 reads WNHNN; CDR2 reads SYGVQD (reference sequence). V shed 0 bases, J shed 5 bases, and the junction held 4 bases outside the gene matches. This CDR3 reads CASSESASGGQDTQYF. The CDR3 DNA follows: TGCGCCAGCAGTGAGTCGGCTAGCGGGGGGCAAGATACGCAGTATTTT.

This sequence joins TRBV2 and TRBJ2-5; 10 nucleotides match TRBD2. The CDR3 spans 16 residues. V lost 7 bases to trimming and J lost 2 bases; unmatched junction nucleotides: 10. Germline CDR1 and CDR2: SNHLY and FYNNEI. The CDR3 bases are TGTGCCAGCAAGGGTAGCGGGGGGCCCCAGCAAGAGACCCAGTACTTC. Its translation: CASKGSGGPQQETQYF.

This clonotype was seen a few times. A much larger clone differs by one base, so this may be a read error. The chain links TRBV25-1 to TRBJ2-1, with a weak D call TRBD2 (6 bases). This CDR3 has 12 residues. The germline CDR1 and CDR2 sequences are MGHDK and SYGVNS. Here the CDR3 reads CASSTRYNERFF. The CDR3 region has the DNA TGTGCCAGCTCGACTAGGTACAATGAGCGGTTCTTC.

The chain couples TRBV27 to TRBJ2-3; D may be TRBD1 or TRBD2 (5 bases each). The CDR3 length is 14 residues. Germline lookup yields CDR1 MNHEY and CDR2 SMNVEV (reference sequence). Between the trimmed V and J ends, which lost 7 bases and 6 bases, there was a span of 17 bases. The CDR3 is CASTSSGSEDTQYF. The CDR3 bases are TGTGCCAGCACGTCTTCAGGGAGCGAGGATACGCAGTATTTT.

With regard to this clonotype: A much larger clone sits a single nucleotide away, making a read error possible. This CDR3 reads CASNLGLAGSNTDTQYF. The CDR3 nucleotides are TGTGCCAGCAACTTAGGCCTAGCGGGGTCGAACACAGATACGCAGTATTTT. This chain connects TRBV7-8 to TRBJ2-3, with 9 bases matching TRBD2. CDR3 size: 17 residues. Germline CDR1 reads SGHVS; CDR2 reads FQNEAQ.

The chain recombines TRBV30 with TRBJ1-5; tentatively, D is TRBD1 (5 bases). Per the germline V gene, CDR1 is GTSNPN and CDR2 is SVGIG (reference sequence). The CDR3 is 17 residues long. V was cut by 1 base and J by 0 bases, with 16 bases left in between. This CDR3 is CAWSATRGPYSNQPQHF. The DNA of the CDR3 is TGTGCCTGGAGTGCAACTCGGGGCCCCTATAGCAATCAGCCCCAGCATTTT.